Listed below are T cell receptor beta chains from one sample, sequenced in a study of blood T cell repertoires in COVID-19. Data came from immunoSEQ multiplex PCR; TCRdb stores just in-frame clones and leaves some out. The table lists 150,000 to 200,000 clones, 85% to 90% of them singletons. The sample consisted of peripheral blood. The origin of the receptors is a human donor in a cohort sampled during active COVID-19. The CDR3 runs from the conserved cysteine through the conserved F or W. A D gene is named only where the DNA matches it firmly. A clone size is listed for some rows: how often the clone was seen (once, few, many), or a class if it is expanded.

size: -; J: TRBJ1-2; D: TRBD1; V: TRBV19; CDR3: CASTYPGQGGGYTF; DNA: TGTGCCAGTACCTATCCGGGACAGGGCGGTGGCTACACCTTC
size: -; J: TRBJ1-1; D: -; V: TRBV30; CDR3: CALAGRGGTEAFF; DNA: TGTGCCTTGGCGGGGAGGGGCGGCACTGAAGCTTTCTTT
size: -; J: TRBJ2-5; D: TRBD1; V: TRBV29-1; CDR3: CSVTPGTARQETQYF; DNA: TGCAGCGTCACGCCCGGGACAGCCCGCCAAGAGACCCAGTACTTC
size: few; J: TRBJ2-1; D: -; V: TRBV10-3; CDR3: CAISDRGSPYNEQFF; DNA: TGTGCCATCAGTGACAGGGGATCCCCCTACAATGAGCAGTTCTTC
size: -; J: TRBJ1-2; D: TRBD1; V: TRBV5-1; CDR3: CASSSLTGGTTGYTF; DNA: TGCGCCAGCAGCTCCCTAACAGGGGGGACGACTGGCTACACCTTC
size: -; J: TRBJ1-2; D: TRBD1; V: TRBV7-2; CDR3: CASKTGQGARGYTF; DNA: TGTGCCAGCAAAACGGGACAGGGGGCGCGAGGCTACACCTTC
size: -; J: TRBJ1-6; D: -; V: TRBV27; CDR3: CASSGRDWNSPLHF; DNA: TGTGCCAGCAGTGGGAGGGATTGGAATTCACCCCTCCACTTT
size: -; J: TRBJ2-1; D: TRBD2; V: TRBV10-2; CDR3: CASSVLGLAGQAGEQFF; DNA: TGCGCCAGCAGTGTTCTAGGACTAGCGGGACAGGCGGGTGAGCAGTTCTTC
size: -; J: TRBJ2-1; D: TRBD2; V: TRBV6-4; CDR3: CASSDSLGFPPSGRGLYNEQFF; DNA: TGTGCCAGCAGTGACTCCCTGGGGTTCCCTCCTAGCGGGAGAGGGTTGTACAATGAGCAGTTCTTC
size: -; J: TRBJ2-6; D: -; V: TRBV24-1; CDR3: CATSDSLEGARGANVLTF; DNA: TGTGCCACCAGTGACTCCCTGGAGGGGGCGCGAGGGGCCAACGTCCTGACTTTC
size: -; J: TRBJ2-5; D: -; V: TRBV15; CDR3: CATSRVWGRGVETQYF; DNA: TGTGCCACCAGCAGAGTTTGGGGGAGGGGGGTTGAGACCCAGTACTTC
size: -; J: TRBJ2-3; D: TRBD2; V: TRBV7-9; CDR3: CASSLAGGTQYF; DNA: TGTGCCAGCAGCTTGGCGGGGGGTACGCAGTATTTT
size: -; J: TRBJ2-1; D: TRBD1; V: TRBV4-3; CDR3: CASSQVAGGYNEQFF; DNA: TGCGCCAGCAGCCAAGTGGCAGGGGGCTACAATGAGCAGTTCTTC
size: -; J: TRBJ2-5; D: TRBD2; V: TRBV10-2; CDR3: CASSESGTSRETQYF; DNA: TGCGCCAGCAGTGAGTCAGGGACTAGCCGAGAGACCCAGTACTTC
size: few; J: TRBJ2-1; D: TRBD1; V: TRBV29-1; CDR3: CSVQARGTGSYNEQFF; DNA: TGCAGCGTTCAGGCCCGGGGGACAGGGTCTTACAATGAGCAGTTCTTC
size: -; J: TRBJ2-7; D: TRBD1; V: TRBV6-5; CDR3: CASSLDRVGYEQYF; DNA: TGTGCCAGCAGTTTGGACAGGGTCGGCTACGAGCAGTACTTC
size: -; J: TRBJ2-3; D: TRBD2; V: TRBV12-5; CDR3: CASGLMLAGGHTDTQYF; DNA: TGTGCTAGTGGTTTGATGCTAGCGGGGGGCCATACAGATACGCAGTATTTT
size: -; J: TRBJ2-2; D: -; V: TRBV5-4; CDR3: CASSLAANTGELFF; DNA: TGTGCCAGCAGCTTGGCAGCGAACACCGGGGAGCTGTTTTTT
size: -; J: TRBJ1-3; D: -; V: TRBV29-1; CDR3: CSVFRAGGNTIYF; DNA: TGCAGCGTTTTCAGGGCCGGTGGAAACACCATATATTTT
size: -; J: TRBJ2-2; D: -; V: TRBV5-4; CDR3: CASSLAGTPGELFF; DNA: TGTGCCAGCAGCTTGGCCGGGACACCCGGGGAGCTGTTTTTT